The following is a T cell receptor (beta chain) sequence with its context. The sample is drawn from a study of PD-1 blockade in mismatch repair-deficient tumors. Profiling relied on immunoSEQ multiplex PCR, and the TCRdb table lists in-frame clones only, not all of them. The repertoire includes tens of thousands of clones, roughly 88% of them detected once, and more than 11% sits in the top ten. Trimming left V 5 bases short and J 7 bases short, with 12 bases between. Germline V gene sequence: CDR1 MDHEN, CDR2 SYDVKM. CDR3 length: 13 amino acids. V and J are TRBV28 and TRBJ2-1; D not certain. The starting material was peripheral blood, obtained 52 weeks after starting pembrolizumab. This TCR came from an adult with mismatch repair-deficient cancer. The DNA of the CDR3 is TGTGCCAGCAGTCCCCCGGTCCGTAATGAGCAGTTCTTC. Translated: CASSPPVRNEQFF.